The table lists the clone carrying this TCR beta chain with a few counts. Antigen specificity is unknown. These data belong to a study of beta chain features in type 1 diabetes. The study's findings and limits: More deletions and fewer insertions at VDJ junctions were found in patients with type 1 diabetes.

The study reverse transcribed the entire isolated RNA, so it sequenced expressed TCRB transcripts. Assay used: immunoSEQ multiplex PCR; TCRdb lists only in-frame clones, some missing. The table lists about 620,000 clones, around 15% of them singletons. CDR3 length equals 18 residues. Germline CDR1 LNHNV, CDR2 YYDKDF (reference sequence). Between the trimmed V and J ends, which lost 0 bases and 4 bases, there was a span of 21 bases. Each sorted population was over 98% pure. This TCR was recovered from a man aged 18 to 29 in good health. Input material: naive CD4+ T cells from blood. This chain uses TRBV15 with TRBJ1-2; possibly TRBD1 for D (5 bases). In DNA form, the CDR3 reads TGTGCCACCAGCAGAGATCGAGGGACCGCATCCCTTGGCTATGGCTACACCTTC. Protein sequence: CATSRDRGTASLGYGYTF.